This TCR beta chain was identified in a study of blood T cells in healthy people across ages. The V and J ends lost 0 bases and 4 bases, in that order; junction bases with no gene match: 6. The CDR3 consists of 15 residues. Germline V CDR1 and CDR2: DFQATT, SNEGSKA (reference sequence). A J-beta primer mix and a sample-barcoded 5' primer were used in a second PCR of about 6 to 12 cycles. TCRdb called the 5' RACE reads again in MiXCR, with one record for every CDR3 protein. Of about 1.6 million distinct CDR3 sequences in the sample, roughly a third are singletons; the top ten hold about 11%. This clonotype was detected ten times or more.

The rearrangement links TRBV20-1 to TRBJ2-1; TRBD2 matches 7 bases. The sequence was obtained from a woman aged 25 to 39 in good health. Sequenced sample: blood. CDR3 sequence reads: CSARDRLAVYNEQFF. The CDR3, as DNA: TGCAGTGCTAGAGATCGGCTAGCGGTGTACAATGAGCAGTTCTTC.